This TCR beta chain derives from a study of cytomegalovirus exposure and HLA in healthy donors. The PCR contained 60 Vbeta and 13 Jbeta primers. Generated by immunoSEQ multiplex PCR, the TCRdb table keeps only in-frame clones and is missing some. Its listing shows some 110,000 clones. Trimming cost V 0 bases and J 0 bases; bases outside gene matches: 13. CDR1 and CDR2 from the germline V gene are LNHNV and YYDKDF (reference sequence). The CDR3 has 20 residues. Findings and caveats of the study: According to the study, around 180 TCR beta chains were cytomegalovirus-associated. Analysis was performed later, and it showed HLA-associated TCR beta chains to be more clonally expanded than equally common others. As a later analysis revealed, the rate of TCR association differed by HLA locus, with DRB1 most and HLA-C fewest.

Details on this clone: Its antigen is not identified.

The chain links TRBV15 to TRBJ2-3, with 9 bases fitting TRBD2. The sequence derives from a man aged 35 to 55 in good health and CMV-seronegative. Sequencing input: PBMCs. DNA of the CDR3: TGTGCCACCAGCAGAGATCGAATGGGTCGCGGGAGGGGGAGCACAGATACGCAGTATTTT. Amino acid sequence: CATSRDRMGRGRGSTDTQYF.